The 27 T cell receptor beta chains reported below all come from one sample, sequenced in a study of T cell clonotyping in hematopoietic cell transplantation. Measured with immunoSEQ multiplex PCR; TCRdb has only the in-frame clones, and not every one. The top ten clones hold approximately 4.2% of a sample with approximately 14,000 clones, over 95% of them seen once. The sequencing used peripheral blood mononuclear cells, collected 30 days after allogeneic stem cell transplant. The receptors stem from a female patient aged 50-59 years who had an allogeneic stem cell transplant from an unrelated donor, so T cells may come from the graft donor. Some clones in this sample may be carry-over from other donors' samples.

The chain couples TRBV5-1 to TRBJ1-2; 9 bases map to TRBD1. The CDR3 runs to 15 residues. The germline V gene encodes CDR1 SGHRS and CDR2 YFSETQ. The trim removed 5 bases at V and 8 bases at J, leaving 13 bases unmatched. The DNA of the CDR3 is TGCGCCAGCAGACCAACCGGGACAGGGTCGGTCGGCTACACCTTC. As protein: CASRPTGTGSVGYTF.

This chain joins TRBV6-5 and TRBJ2-2; 11 bases map to TRBD2. The CDR3 covers 16 residues. CDR1 MNHEY and CDR2 SVGAGI come from the germline V gene. J lost 5 bases, V lost 4 bases, and 6 bases had no gene match. This CDR3 is CASSLAGGTRTGELFF. The CDR3 DNA reads TGTGCCAGCAGTTTAGCGGGGGGGACGCGGACCGGGGAGCTGTTTTTT.

The CDR3 region is CASSLFWGNTNEKLFF. The DNA for the CDR3 is TGTGCCAGCAGTTTATTCTGGGGGAATACTAATGAAAAACTGTTTTTT. This chain joins TRBV28 and TRBJ1-4; possible D gene TRBD1, 5 bases. Trimming shortened V by 1 base and J by 2 bases, and 11 bases separated the two germline ends. Germline lookup yields CDR1 MDHEN and CDR2 SYDVKM. CDR3 length equals 16 residues.

The V and J genes are TRBV30 and TRBJ1-1; no clear D. CDR3 size: 13 residues. CDR1 is GTSNPN and CDR2 is SVGIG in the germline V gene (reference sequence). V gave up 0 bases and J gave up 3 bases, with 8 bases separating them. The DNA of the CDR3 is TGTGCCTGGAGTGTATCGAGTTACACTGAAGCTTTCTTT. Residues: CAWSVSSYTEAFF.

The CDR3 DNA sequence: TGTGCCAGCAGCTTGGGGCAGGGGAGAAACACCATATATTTT. Amino acids: CASSLGQGRNTIYF. This rearrangement joins TRBV5-6 to TRBJ1-3, with a weak D call TRBD1 (6 bases). The CDR3 sequence is 14 residues long. V lost 0 bases to trimming and J lost 5 bases, with 9 bases between them. Germline values: CDR1 SGHDT, CDR2 YYEEEE.

This chain joins TRBV25-1 and TRBJ1-2, with D maybe TRBD1 (5 bases). V was cut by 7 bases and J by 5 bases, with 23 bases left in between. Germline assignment: CDR1 MGHDK and CDR2 SYGVNS. This CDR3 is 16 amino acids long. The CDR3 DNA follows: TGTGCCAGCATCGGCGAGGTCCGGGACGGTATTTATGGCTACACCTTC. Protein: CASIGEVRDGIYGYTF.

The CDR3 bases are TGTGCCAAGGCCAGGGGGCTAGGGACCGGGGAGCTGTTTTTT. Its protein product is CAKARGLGTGELFF. The genes are TRBV2 and TRBJ2-2; 8 nucleotides line up with TRBD1. With V trimmed by 10 bases and J by 5 bases, 9 bases remained unmatched. Germline CDR1 SNHLY, CDR2 FYNNEI. The CDR3 extends over 14 amino acids. The full variable domain, completed using reference TRBV2 and TRBJ2-2, is EPEVTQTPSHQVTQMGQEVILRCVPISNHLYFYWYRQILGQKVEFLVSFYNNEISEKSEIFDDQFSVERPDGSNFTLKIRSTKLEDSAMYFCAKARGLGTGELFFGEGSRLTVL.

The rearrangement uses TRBV30 and TRBJ1-3, with 9 bases lining up with TRBD1. The germline V gene encodes CDR1 GTSNPN and CDR2 SVGIG (reference sequence). This CDR3 has 14 residues. The ends lost 4 bases at V and 2 bases at J; junction bases unmatched: 3. The CDR3 bases are TGTGCCTGGAACGGACAGGGGACTGGAAACACCATATATTTT. Its protein product is CAWNGQGTGNTIYF.

V and J are TRBV11-2 and TRBJ2-1; 7 positions match TRBD2. V lost 1 base and J lost 5; bases outside the gene matches: 8. The CDR3 runs to 16 residues. The germline V gene has CDR1 SGHAT and CDR2 FQNNGV. CDR3: CASSLAPAGYDNEQFF. CDR3 sequence (DNA): TGTGCCAGCAGCTTAGCCCCAGCGGGGTATGACAATGAGCAGTTCTTC.

This chain connects TRBV9 to TRBJ1-1, with TRBD1 matching 10 bases. J lost 1 base, V lost 4 bases, and 13 bases had no gene match. The CDR3 has 18 amino acids. Germline CDR1 is SGDLS and CDR2 is YYNGEE. CDR3 nucleotides: TGTGCCAGCAGCTTTTCGACAGGGGGCTCCTCGGAGAACACTGAAGCTTTCTTT. Residues: CASSFSTGGSSENTEAFF.

The genes are TRBV11-2 and TRBJ2-3; TRBD2 matches at 8 bases. This CDR3 is 17 amino acids long. CDR1 is SGHAT and CDR2 is FQNNGV in the germline V gene. Trimming took 5 bases from V and 7 from J; bases not matched to a gene: 17. CDR3 bases: TGTGCCAGCAGCCCACCCCAAGCGGGGGCGCCCAGTTATACGCAGTATTTT. It translates to CASSPPQAGAPSYTQYF.

The genes are TRBV6-5 and TRBJ1-1, with 11 positions matching TRBD1. With V trimmed by 4 bases and J by 8 bases, 9 bases remained unmatched. This CDR3 has 15 residues. The V gene's germline CDR1 is MNHEY and CDR2 SVGAGI. The CDR3 reads CASSSPGTGGNEAFF. The DNA of the CDR3 is TGTGCCAGCAGTTCCCCCGGGACAGGGGGAAACGAAGCTTTCTTT.

This sequence joins TRBV7-2 and TRBJ2-3; D is undetermined. This CDR3 has 13 residues. Germline V gene sequence: CDR1 SGHTA, CDR2 FQGNSA. Trimming pared 0 bases from V and 2 bases from J, leaving 3 bases between. The CDR3 is CASSLALTDTQYF. The CDR3 DNA is TGTGCCAGCAGCTTAGCACTCACAGATACGCAGTATTTT.

This chain connects TRBV2 to TRBJ1-1, with a weak D call TRBD1 (5 bases). The CDR3 contains 14 residues. Germline values: CDR1 SNHLY, CDR2 FYNNEI. The germline V and J ends were trimmed by 6 bases and 0 bases, with 11 bases remaining between them. CDR3 region: CASRYRFMNTEAFF. The CDR3, as DNA: TGTGCCAGCAGATACAGGTTCATGAACACTGAAGCTTTCTTT.

The V gene is TRBV30, the J gene TRBJ1-2, with D unresolved. Germline assignment: CDR1 GTSNPN and CDR2 SVGIG (reference sequence). The CDR3 has 10 amino acids. V lost 6 bases to trimming and J lost 5 bases, with 7 bases between them. DNA of the CDR3: TGTGCCTGTCTGTTATATGGCTACACCTTC. Its translation is CACLLYGYTF.

V and J are TRBV5-1 and TRBJ1-3, with D unclear. Trimming left V 0 bases short and J 3 bases short, with 4 bases between. CDR3 length equals 13 residues. The germline gives CDR1 SGHRS, CDR2 YFSETQ. CDR3 loop: CASSLDLGNTIYF. The DNA of the CDR3 is TGCGCCAGCAGCTTGGATCTTGGAAACACCATATATTTT.

This clone was detected once. The chain has TRBV19 and TRBJ2-3, with D possibly being TRBD1 (7 bases). V lost 10 bases to trimming and J lost 1 base, with 21 bases between them. This CDR3 spans 16 amino acids. Germline V lookup: CDR1 LNHDA, CDR2 SQIVND (reference sequence). This CDR3 is CATQSDRERGTDTQYF. The DNA of the CDR3 is TGTGCCACCCAATCCGACAGGGAGCGGGGCACAGATACGCAGTATTTT.

The CDR3 sequence: CASSRGSGGVTDTQYF. For the CDR3, the DNA is TGTGCCAGCAGCAGGGGTAGCGGGGGGGTCACAGATACGCAGTATTTT. The genes are TRBV9 and TRBJ2-3, with 11 bases matching TRBD2. The J segment lost 2 bases and the V segment lost 4 bases, leaving 6 bases of the junction unmatched. Germline CDR1 is SGDLS and CDR2 is YYNGEE. The CDR3 has 16 amino acids.

The chain has TRBV2 and TRBJ1-6, with TRBD1 matching 7 bases. The CDR3 consists of 17 residues. V gave up 6 bases and J gave up 6 bases; unmatched junction bases: 14. CDR1 is SNHLY, CDR2 FYNNEI, per germline. The CDR3 loop is CASSGRGGQTVNSPLHF. CDR3 in DNA: TGTGCCAGCAGCGGGCGGGGGGGACAGACAGTTAATTCACCCCTCCACTTT.

This chain joins TRBV28 and TRBJ1-1, with D hard to call. The germline V gene encodes CDR1 MDHEN and CDR2 SYDVKM. Trimming took 7 bases from V and 2 from J, leaving 5 bases between them. The CDR3 is made up of 11 amino acids. The CDR3 DNA reads TGTGCCAGCACCCTTAACACTGAAGCTTTCTTT. Its protein product is CASTLNTEAFF.

The chain joins TRBV29-1 to TRBJ1-1, with D unclear. The V gene's germline CDR1 is SQVTM and CDR2 ANQGSEA. Trimming cost V 4 bases and J 3 bases, with 12 bases left between them. This CDR3 is built from 13 residues. The CDR3 DNA sequence: TGCAGCGTTGCAAAGACGGTAGACACTGAAGCTTTCTTT. Translation gives CSVAKTVDTEAFF. The variable domain in full, completed from reference TRBV29-1 and TRBJ1-1, reads SAVISQKPSRDICQRGTSLTIQCQVDSQVTMMFWYRQQPGQSLTLIATANQGSEATYESGFVIDKFPISRPNLTFSTLTVSNMSPEDSSIYLCSVAKTVDTEAFFGQGTRLTVV.

The gene calls are TRBV4-1 and TRBJ1-5; no clear D. Trimming removed 1 base from V and 6 bases from J, with 13 bases in between. The V gene's germline CDR1 is MGHRA and CDR2 YSYEKL. The CDR3 covers 15 residues. The CDR3 spells CASSQVLLRGQPQHF. The CDR3 DNA sequence: TGCGCCAGCAGCCAAGTATTACTACGGGGTCAGCCCCAGCATTTT.

The chain is built from TRBV2 and TRBJ2-7, with D possibly being TRBD1 (5 bases). Germline CDR1 SNHLY, CDR2 FYNNEI. CDR3 length equals 13 residues. With 7 bases removed from V and 0 bases from J, the gap between germline ends came to 10 bases. In DNA, the CDR3 is TGTGCCAGCATGGGGCCTAGCTCCTACGAGCAGTACTTC. This translates into CASMGPSSYEQYF.

J is TRBJ1-1 and V is TRBV5-8, with 7 bases that match TRBD1. The V and J ends lost 4 bases and 0 bases, in that order; junction bases with no gene match: 0. Per germline, CDR1 SGHTS and CDR2 YDEGEE. CDR3 length: 13 residues. This CDR3 is CASSGTVNTEAFF. CDR3 nucleotides: TGTGCCAGCAGCGGGACAGTGAACACTGAAGCTTTCTTT.

V gene TRBV5-6 combines with J gene TRBJ1-2; the D gene is possibly TRBD1 (5 bases). The ends were cut back, 1 base at V and 7 bases at J, with 23 bases in the middle. This CDR3 is 17 amino acids long. Germline V gives CDR1 SGHDT, CDR2 YYEEEE. CDR3 sequence: CASSLRGQKQSYRGYTF. The CDR3 nucleotides read TGTGCCAGCAGCTTGAGAGGACAAAAACAGTCTTATCGTGGCTACACCTTC. The variable domain in full, with the rest retrieved from reference TRBV5-6 and TRBJ1-2, is DAGVTQSPTHLIKTRGQQVTLRCSPKSGHDTVSWYQQALGQGPQFIFQYYEEEERQRGNFPDRFSGHQFPNYSSELNVNALLLGDSALYLCASSLRGQKQSYRGYTFGSGTRLTVV.

The V gene is TRBV9, the J gene TRBJ2-5; D is tentatively TRBD1 or TRBD2 (5 bases each). The ends were cut back, 0 bases at V and 5 bases at J, with 11 bases in the middle. The CDR3 spans 14 residues. Per the germline V gene, CDR1 is SGDLS and CDR2 is YYNGEE. In nucleotides, the CDR3 is TGTGCCAGCAGCGTAGGGGACCCCGGGGAGACCCAGTACTTC. It specifies CASSVGDPGETQYF.

The gene calls are TRBV20-1 and TRBJ1-2, with a weak D call TRBD1 (6 bases). Trimming stripped 7 bases from V and 5 bases from J, with 8 bases between. Germline assignment: CDR1 DFQATT and CDR2 SNEGSKA (reference sequence). There are 10 residues in the CDR3. In DNA, the CDR3 is TGCAGTGTAGGGGGTTATGGCTACACCTTC. Protein sequence: CSVGGYGYTF.